The text below deals with one T cell receptor beta chain. Clones were read by immunoSEQ multiplex PCR, and TCRdb kept only the in-frame ones, dropping some. The sample holds 100,000 or so clones, 70% to 90% seen once. This sample was included in a study of blood T cell repertoires in COVID-19. The wider study: The study drew acute and convalescent COVID-19 samples from the United States, Italy and Spain. In each case, the material was cDNA or gDNA derived from T cells, B-cell-depleted T cells, or PBMCs.

Germline assignment: CDR1 SNHLY and CDR2 FYNNEI. The CDR3 is 13 residues long. V gave up 7 bases and J gave up 11 bases, with 20 bases separating them. J is TRBJ1-1 and V is TRBV2; no definite D call. The clonotype originates from a woman between 55 and 75 years old with acute or convalescent COVID-19. Sequenced: peripheral blood. As DNA, the CDR3 is TGTGCCAGCAAAAGGGAAGGAGGCTCTTGGGCTTTCTTT. Protein: CASKREGGSWAFF. The whole variable domain, filled in from reference TRBV2 and TRBJ1-1, reads EPEVTQTPSHQVTQMGQEVILRCVPISNHLYFYWYRQILGQKVEFLVSFYNNEISEKSEIFDDQFSVERPDGSNFTLKIRSTKLEDSAMYFCASKREGGSWAFFGQGTRLTVV.